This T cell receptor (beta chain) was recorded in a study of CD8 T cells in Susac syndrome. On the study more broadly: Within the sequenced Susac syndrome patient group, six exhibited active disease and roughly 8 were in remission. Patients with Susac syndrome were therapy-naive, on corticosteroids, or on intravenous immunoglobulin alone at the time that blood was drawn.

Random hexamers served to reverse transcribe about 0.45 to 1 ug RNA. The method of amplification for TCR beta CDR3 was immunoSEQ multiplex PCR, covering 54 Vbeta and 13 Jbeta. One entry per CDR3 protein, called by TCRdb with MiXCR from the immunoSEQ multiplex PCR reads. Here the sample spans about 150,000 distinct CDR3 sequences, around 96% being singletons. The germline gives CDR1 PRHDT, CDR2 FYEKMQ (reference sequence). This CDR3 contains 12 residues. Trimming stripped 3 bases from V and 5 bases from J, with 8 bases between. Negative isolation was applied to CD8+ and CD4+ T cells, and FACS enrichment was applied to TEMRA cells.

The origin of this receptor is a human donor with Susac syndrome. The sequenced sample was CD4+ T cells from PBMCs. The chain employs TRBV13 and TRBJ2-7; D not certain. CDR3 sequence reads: CASSLDPNEQYF. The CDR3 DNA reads TGTGCCAGCAGCTTGGATCCAAACGAGCAGTACTTC.